The entry below gives a single T cell receptor beta chain sequence along with its context. The repertoire was sequenced with immunoSEQ multiplex PCR; TCRdb's copy has only in-frame clones and lacks some. The repertoire holds around 100,000 clones, with about 90% as singletons. The data were obtained in a study of T cell changes during pregnancy in multiple sclerosis. The germline CDR1 and CDR2 sequences are SGDLS and YYNGEE. This CDR3 comprises 12 residues. V lost 3 bases and J lost 8; bases outside the gene matches: 4. This chain links TRBV9 with TRBJ1-2; 7 bases fit TRBD1. Sample: peripheral blood, taken in the third trimester of pregnancy. This sequence was found in a female donor with multiple sclerosis, enrolled in a pregnancy study. CDR3 amino acids: CASSADRLGYTF. The CDR3 nucleotides are TGTGCCAGCAGCGCGGACAGGTTGGGCTACACCTTC.